This is a list of T cell receptor beta chains from one sample in a study of T cells in Graves' hyperthyroidism and ophthalmopathy. TCRdb reanalysed the multiplex PCR reads using MiXCR and keeps one entry per CDR3 protein. The table includes about 550,000 distinct CDR3 sequences, less than 25% detected once. Sequencing was carried out using blood. These receptors came from a man between 18 and 35 years old with Graves' hyperthyroidism. CDR3s include the opening cysteine and the closing phenylalanine or tryptophan. The D gene is left open where the match is weak. Expanded clones are given a class, and other clones once, few, many or no size at all.

V: TRBV11-3
D: -
J: TRBJ2-5
size: -
DNA: TGTGCCAGCAGCTTGATGGCAGGAACAGAGACCCAGTACTTC
CDR3: CASSLMAGTETQYF

V: TRBV12-5
D: -
J: TRBJ2-5
size: many
DNA: TGTGCTAGTGGTTTGTCTTACAGGGCGAACGAGACCCAGTACTTC
CDR3: CASGLSYRANETQYF

V: TRBV7-2
D: -
J: TRBJ2-2
size: -
DNA: TGTGCCAGCAGCCCCCAAGGGACGCGAACCGGGGAGCTGTTTTTT
CDR3: CASSPQGTRTGELFF

V: TRBV13
D: TRBD2
J: TRBJ2-5
size: many
DNA: TGTGCCAGCAGCTCCCTGACTAGCGGGGGGTCCCAAGAGACCCAGTACTTC
CDR3: CASSSLTSGGSQETQYF

V: TRBV2
D: -
J: TRBJ1-1
size: -
DNA: TGTGCCAGCAGTACCAAGTCGGACACTGAAGCTTTCTTT
CDR3: CASSTKSDTEAFF

V: TRBV6-1
D: -
J: TRBJ1-2
size: -
DNA: TGTGCCGCATGGGCCTCCGGGGGCTACACCTTC
CDR3: CAAWASGGYTF

V: TRBV6-5
D: TRBD1
J: TRBJ1-2
size: few
DNA: TGTGCCAGCAGTTACTCGGGACAGGGGTATGGCTACACCTTC
CDR3: CASSYSGQGYGYTF

V: TRBV6-2/TRBV6-3
D: TRBD2
J: TRBJ2-4
size: few
DNA: TGTGCCAGCAGCTATCTCGAGAGTCCCGGGGGGAACATTCAGTACTTC
CDR3: CASSYLESPGGNIQYF

V: TRBV3-1
D: -
J: TRBJ1-5
size: -
DNA: TGTGCCAGCAGCCAAGATTTTTCTACAGGGTTGCCCCAGCATTTT
CDR3: CASSQDFSTGLPQHF

V: TRBV6-1
D: TRBD2
J: TRBJ2-3
size: few
DNA: TGTGCCAGCAGTGACGGGGGGGCCTCAGATACGCAGTATTTT
CDR3: CASSDGGASDTQYF

V: TRBV19
D: -
J: TRBJ1-1
size: few
DNA: TGTGCCAGTACCGGGATGGGGTATGCTGTTATTGGTAACACTGAAGCTTTCTTT
CDR3: CASTGMGYAVIGNTEAFF

V: TRBV12-3/TRBV12-4
D: -
J: TRBJ1-1
size: many
DNA: TGTGCCAGCAGCAAGGCGGGGGATGGCACTGAAGCTTTCTTT
CDR3: CASSKAGDGTEAFF

V: TRBV27
D: -
J: TRBJ2-3
size: -
DNA: TGTGCCAGCAGTTCTCAGGGGTTTGTGACAGATACGCAGTATTTT
CDR3: CASSSQGFVTDTQYF

V: TRBV6-1
D: TRBD2
J: TRBJ2-4
size: few
DNA: TGTGCCAGCAGTCGCCTAGCGGGGGGGCGGGGAGCCAAAAACATTCAGTACTTC
CDR3: CASSRLAGGRGAKNIQYF

V: TRBV27
D: -
J: TRBJ2-2
size: many
DNA: TGTGCCAGCATGGAGTTCACCGGGGAGCTGTTTTTT
CDR3: CASMEFTGELFF

V: TRBV24-1
D: -
J: TRBJ2-2
size: few
DNA: TGTGCCACCAGTCAAAACACCGGGGAGCTGTTTTTT
CDR3: CATSQNTGELFF

V: TRBV7-2
D: TRBD1
J: TRBJ2-5
size: many
DNA: TGTGCCAGCAGCCGACAGGGGATGGAGACCCAGTACTTC
CDR3: CASSRQGMETQYF

V: TRBV6-1
D: TRBD1
J: TRBJ2-7
size: many
DNA: TGTGCCAGCAGTGACAGCGACAGGGGGGCCTACGAGCAGTACTTC
CDR3: CASSDSDRGAYEQYF

V: TRBV12-3/TRBV12-4
D: -
J: TRBJ1-1
size: many
DNA: TGTGCCAGCAGTTCCCGATCCCGGCCCGCTTTTGGTGAAGCTTTCTTT
CDR3: CASSSRSRPAFGEAFF

V: TRBV12-3/TRBV12-4
D: TRBD1
J: TRBJ1-2
size: many
DNA: TGTGCCAGCAGTTTAGCCGGGACAGCTAAGCTCTACACCTTC
CDR3: CASSLAGTAKLYTF

V: TRBV19
D: -
J: TRBJ1-5
size: few
DNA: TGTGCCAGTAGTATATCCGCAGGGACAAGGCCCCAGCATTTT
CDR3: CASSISAGTRPQHF

V: TRBV19
D: TRBD2
J: TRBJ2-7
size: -
DNA: TGTGCCAGTAGTATCGACGACGGGGGGGCCTACGAGCAGTACTTC
CDR3: CASSIDDGGAYEQYF

V: TRBV6-5
D: -
J: TRBJ2-7
size: many
DNA: TGTGCCAGCAGTTACCCTCAGACAGGTCCCCCCGGATACGAGCAGTACTTC
CDR3: CASSYPQTGPPGYEQYF

V: TRBV20-1
D: -
J: TRBJ2-2
size: once
DNA: TGCAGTCCCCGACGGGACACCGGGGAGCTGTTTTTT
CDR3: CSPRRDTGELFF

V: TRBV27
D: -
J: TRBJ1-6
size: few
DNA: TGTGCCAGCAGTGTCCCGAGCGGTGGGGCCCTCCACTTT
CDR3: CASSVPSGGALHF

V: TRBV6-1
D: -
J: TRBJ2-5
size: many
DNA: TGTGCCAGCAGATTTGCGCCCGAAGAGACCCAGTACTTC
CDR3: CASRFAPEETQYF

V: TRBV20-1
D: -
J: TRBJ2-7
size: many
DNA: TGCAGTGCTAGAGTCGCGGGAATGTACGAGCAGTACTTC
CDR3: CSARVAGMYEQYF

V: TRBV6-1
D: TRBD1
J: TRBJ2-7
size: many
DNA: TGTGCCAGCAGTGAATCCGGGACAGGCGGCTACGAGCAGTACTTC
CDR3: CASSESGTGGYEQYF

V: TRBV15
D: -
J: TRBJ1-1
size: many
DNA: TGTGCCACCAGCAGAGAACAGGCGAACACTGAAGCTTTCTTT
CDR3: CATSREQANTEAFF

V: TRBV20-1
D: -
J: TRBJ1-5
size: few
DNA: TGCAGCCAGAGCGGAGGACCCTATCAGCCCCAGCATTTT
CDR3: CSQSGGPYQPQHF

V: TRBV12-3/TRBV12-4
D: -
J: TRBJ1-5
size: many
DNA: TGTGCCAGCAGTTTTATGGGGAAGGGCCAGCCCCAGCATTTT
CDR3: CASSFMGKGQPQHF

V: TRBV16
D: -
J: TRBJ1-1
size: many
DNA: TGTGCCAGCAGCCATTTGTGGGTGGGAGGCTCTTTTGAAGCTTTCTTT
CDR3: CASSHLWVGGSFEAFF

V: TRBV10-3
D: -
J: TRBJ1-2
size: many
DNA: TGTGCCATCAGTGAGGGGCAGGGCTACACCTTC
CDR3: CAISEGQGYTF

V: TRBV20-1
D: TRBD2
J: TRBJ2-7
size: many
DNA: TGCAGTGCTAGGGCACATACTGGGACTAGCGGCCTCTACGAGCAGTACTTC
CDR3: CSARAHTGTSGLYEQYF

V: TRBV6-1
D: -
J: TRBJ1-1
size: -
DNA: TGTGCCAGCAGTGAAATGATGGAGGGGAAAGCTTTCTTT
CDR3: CASSEMMEGKAFF

V: TRBV12-3/TRBV12-4
D: TRBD1
J: TRBJ1-1
size: many
DNA: TGTGCCAGCAGTACGAATCGGGACAGATATACTAAAATGGAAGCTTTCTTT
CDR3: CASSTNRDRYTKMEAFF

V: TRBV19
D: -
J: TRBJ1-5
size: -
DNA: TGTGCCAGTAGTTTGTTGCCAGAAGGTAATCAGCCCCAGCATTTT
CDR3: CASSLLPEGNQPQHF

V: TRBV12-3/TRBV12-4
D: TRBD2
J: TRBJ2-7
size: many
DNA: TGTGCCAGCACCCTAGCGGGGGCCGGGGAGCAGTACTTC
CDR3: CASTLAGAGEQYF

V: TRBV19
D: -
J: TRBJ1-1
size: many
DNA: TGTGCCAGTAGCTCCGACAGGAGCGGTGAAGCTTTCTTT
CDR3: CASSSDRSGEAFF

V: TRBV28
D: -
J: TRBJ1-2
size: -
DNA: TGTGCCAGCAGTTTACCCCTAGGGAGGGACTATGGCTACACCTTC
CDR3: CASSLPLGRDYGYTF

V: TRBV29-1
D: TRBD1
J: TRBJ1-2
size: many
DNA: TGCAGCGTTGAAGAGGGGACAGACCTTAATGGCTACACCTTC
CDR3: CSVEEGTDLNGYTF

V: TRBV5-6
D: -
J: TRBJ2-5
size: many
DNA: TGTGCCAGCAGGGTAGACGGAGGGGGACAAGAGACCCAGTACTTC
CDR3: CASRVDGGGQETQYF

V: TRBV19
D: TRBD1
J: TRBJ1-1
size: many
DNA: TGTGCCAGCCAGACAGGGATGAACACTGAAGCTTTCTTT
CDR3: CASQTGMNTEAFF

V: TRBV3-1
D: TRBD1
J: TRBJ1-1
size: few
DNA: TGTGCCAGCAGCCTCTCGCCCGGGACAGGGGGCTCAGGCACTGAAGCTTTCTTT
CDR3: CASSLSPGTGGSGTEAFF

V: TRBV6-1
D: -
J: TRBJ1-2
size: many
DNA: TGTGCCAGCAGTGCCCTCGACCAAACTTTCGCGGGCTACACCTTC
CDR3: CASSALDQTFAGYTF

V: TRBV5-1
D: -
J: TRBJ2-7
size: many
DNA: TGCGCCACCCAGCGTGGTCAGGGGAATGGCGAGCAGTACTTC
CDR3: CATQRGQGNGEQYF

V: TRBV6-1
D: -
J: TRBJ1-1
size: many
DNA: TGTGCCAGCAGTGATTCGGACCCTCGGCGGAACACTGAAGCTTTCTTT
CDR3: CASSDSDPRRNTEAFF

V: TRBV6-1
D: -
J: TRBJ2-2
size: many
DNA: TGTGCCAGCAGTGAATATCGGCGCACCGGGGAGCTGTTTTTT
CDR3: CASSEYRRTGELFF

V: TRBV30
D: -
J: TRBJ1-5
size: many
DNA: TGTGCCTGGAGCTACGGTAGCAATCAGCCCCAGCATTTT
CDR3: CAWSYGSNQPQHF

V: TRBV18
D: TRBD1
J: TRBJ1-2
size: many
DNA: TGTGCCAGCTCATCTAAGACAGGGGAGGATGGCTACACCTTC
CDR3: CASSSKTGEDGYTF

V: TRBV11-2
D: -
J: TRBJ2-7
size: many
DNA: TGTGCCAGCAGGCCCGCGGGACGGAGCTCCTACGAGCAGTACTTC
CDR3: CASRPAGRSSYEQYF